Listed below are T cell receptor beta chains from one sample, sequenced in a study of shared clonotypes between healthy human individuals. The method was immunoSEQ multiplex PCR; TCRdb's version includes in-frame clones alone and lacks a portion of them. This sample has about 2.2 million clones, with 90% to 95% found just once. Sequencing used naive CD8+ T cells from PBMCs. All receptors derive from a man aged 18 to 29 in good health. Some clones in this sample may be carry-over from other donors' samples. The CDR3 runs from the conserved cysteine through the conserved F or W. The D gene is left open where the match is weak. Some rows mark clone size as missing; the rest say once, few, many or name a class of expanded clone.

v_gene	j_gene	d_gene	abundance	CDR3aa	CDR3nt
TRBV29-1	TRBJ2-1	TRBD2	.	CSVAPGGLAAYNEQFF	TGCAGCGTTGCCCCCGGAGGACTAGCGGCCTACAATGAGCAGTTCTTC
TRBV6-5	TRBJ2-5	.	.	CATRLVIQETQYF	TGTGCCACACGACTCGTTATCCAAGAGACCCAGTACTTC
TRBV27	TRBJ2-5	TRBD2	.	CASSAGTIEETQYF	TGTGCCAGCAGTGCCGGGACTATTGAAGAGACCCAGTACTTC
TRBV4-3	TRBJ1-2	.	.	CAGRRRPYNGYTF	TGCGCCGGGAGGAGGAGGCCTTATAACGGCTACACCTTC
TRBV6-5	TRBJ1-2	.	.	CASSYSAQNYGYTF	TGTGCCAGCAGTTACTCGGCTCAGAACTATGGCTACACCTTC
TRBV6-1	TRBJ1-4	.	.	CASSGDYTREKLFF	TGTGCCAGCAGTGGGGATTACACTCGGGAAAAACTGTTTTTT
TRBV7-9	TRBJ1-2	TRBD1	.	CASSFPLTGDYGYTF	TGTGCCAGCAGCTTCCCCCTGACAGGGGACTATGGCTACACCTTC
TRBV7-9	TRBJ2-7	TRBD2	.	CASSLAVLAGGELSEQYF	TGTGCCAGCAGCTTAGCTGTATTGGCGGGAGGAGAACTTAGCGAGCAGTACTTC
TRBV9	TRBJ2-2	.	.	CASSVSPRPPGELFF	TGTGCCAGCAGCGTTTCCCCTCGTCCACCCGGGGAGCTGTTTTTT
TRBV19	TRBJ2-7	TRBD1	.	CASINTGTGTYEQYF	TGTGCCAGTATTAACACCGGGACAGGGACCTACGAGCAGTACTTC
TRBV5-1	TRBJ2-2	TRBD1	.	CASSLAPGQGANTGELFF	TGCGCCAGCAGCTTGGCCCCGGGACAGGGGGCAAACACCGGGGAGCTGTTTTTT
TRBV21-1	TRBJ2-7	.	once	CASSKGQGPYEQYF	TGTGCCAGCAGCAAAGGCCAGGGGCCCTACGAGCAGTACTTC
TRBV5-4	TRBJ2-7	.	.	CASSRDTSYEQYF	TGTGCCAGCAGTCGGGACACCTCCTACGAGCAGTACTTC
TRBV11-2	TRBJ1-3	.	.	CASSPDSSGNTIYF	TGTGCCAGCAGCCCAGATTCCTCTGGAAACACCATATATTTT
TRBV27	TRBJ1-5	.	.	CASSFLRDPLRPQHF	TGTGCCAGCAGTTTCCTTCGGGATCCTCTCCGCCCCCAGCATTTT
TRBV7-2	TRBJ1-1	.	.	CASSLLLQGPRTEAFF	TGTGCCAGCAGCTTACTCTTGCAGGGGCCCAGGACTGAAGCTTTCTTT
TRBV27	TRBJ1-1	.	.	CASTRLPLANTEAFF	TGTGCCAGCACCCGACTACCCCTGGCGAACACTGAAGCTTTCTTT
TRBV4-3	TRBJ2-5	.	.	CASSQDIPGAEGETQYF	TGCGCCAGCAGCCAAGATATACCGGGAGCAGAGGGAGAGACCCAGTACTTC
TRBV18	TRBJ2-5	TRBD2	.	CASSPRGLAGGPGQETQYF	TGTGCCAGCTCACCGCGCGGACTAGCGGGAGGGCCGGGGCAAGAGACCCAGTACTTC
TRBV10-3	TRBJ1-6	.	.	CAISAGRNSPLHF	TGTGCCATCAGTGCGGGCAGGAATTCACCCCTCCACTTT
TRBV7-2	TRBJ1-2	.	.	CASSLSGRDVYGYTF	TGTGCCAGCAGCTTATCAGGCAGGGATGTCTATGGCTACACCTTC
TRBV7-3	TRBJ2-2	.	.	CASSHNYPNTGELFF	TGTGCCAGCAGCCACAACTACCCGAACACCGGGGAGCTGTTTTTT
TRBV6-6	TRBJ1-1	.	.	CASSYHKFTEAFF	TGTGCCAGCAGTTACCACAAATTTACTGAAGCTTTCTTT
TRBV7-6	TRBJ2-5	.	.	CASTERGQETQYF	TGTGCCAGCACCGAGCGAGGTCAAGAGACCCAGTACTTC
TRBV5-4	TRBJ2-3	.	.	CASFREGDADTQYF	TGTGCCAGCTTTAGAGAAGGGGACGCAGATACGCAGTATTTT
TRBV29-1	TRBJ2-2	.	.	CSVVEKTGELFF	TGCAGCGTTGTAGAAAAAACCGGGGAGCTGTTTTTT
TRBV5-5	TRBJ1-2	.	.	CASSNGRRYGYTF	TGTGCCAGCAGTAATGGACGGCGCTATGGCTACACCTTC
TRBV12-5	TRBJ2-5	TRBD2	.	CASGLFSGGPQETQYF	TGTGCTAGTGGTTTGTTTAGCGGGGGACCCCAAGAGACCCAGTACTTC
TRBV2	TRBJ1-1	TRBD1	.	CASTRPGQGGVTEAFF	TGTGCCAGCACCCGACCGGGACAGGGGGGAGTTACTGAAGCTTTCTTT
TRBV9	TRBJ2-1	.	.	CASSSDRSPSYNEQFF	TGTGCCAGCAGCTCCGACAGGTCTCCCTCCTACAATGAGCAGTTCTTC
TRBV7-2	TRBJ2-1	.	.	CASSPRDWGDNEQFF	TGTGCCAGCAGCCCCCGGGACTGGGGAGACAATGAGCAGTTCTTC
TRBV5-1	TRBJ2-7	TRBD1	.	CASSTSGTGMDEQYF	TGCGCCAGCAGCACCTCCGGGACAGGGATGGACGAGCAGTACTTC
TRBV7-9	TRBJ1-4	.	.	CASSLTDLAGLGEKLFF	TGTGCCAGCAGCTTAACCGATCTGGCAGGCCTTGGGGAAAAACTGTTTTTT
TRBV6-5	TRBJ1-2	.	.	CASSYSKGKSLYGYTF	TGTGCCAGCAGTTACTCTAAGGGGAAATCGCTCTATGGCTACACCTTC
TRBV5-3	TRBJ2-7	TRBD2	.	CARSPLPTSGTSYEQYF	TGTGCCAGAAGCCCACTCCCGACTAGCGGGACATCCTACGAGCAGTACTTC
TRBV28	TRBJ1-2	.	.	CASSSPLGAHTF	TGTGCCAGCAGTTCCCCTCTAGGGGCCCACACCTTC
TRBV7-9	TRBJ2-2	TRBD2	.	CASSPGLAGPGELFF	TGTGCCAGCAGCCCCGGACTAGCGGGACCCGGGGAGCTGTTTTTT